This TCR beta chain was identified during a study of cytomegalovirus exposure and HLA in healthy donors. This clone was found a few times. 60 Vbeta and 13 Jbeta primers were used in PCR. Profiled with immunoSEQ multiplex PCR; TCRdb holds only in-frame clones, not every one. The sample comprises 150,000 or so clones, nearly 70% of which are singletons, and more than 9% rests with the top ten. With V trimmed by 4 bases and J by 5 bases, 7 bases remained unmatched. The germline V gene encodes CDR1 SGHVS and CDR2 FNYEAQ. CDR3 length equals 14 residues. The receptor was derived from a man younger than 40 in good health and CMV-seropositive. The sequenced material came from PBMCs. The chain carries TRBV7-6 and TRBJ1-1; 7 positions match TRBD1. CDR3 nucleotide sequence: TGTGCCAGCAGCTCTTCGACAGGGCGGACTGAAGCTTTCTTT. Translated, it gives CASSSSTGRTEAFF.